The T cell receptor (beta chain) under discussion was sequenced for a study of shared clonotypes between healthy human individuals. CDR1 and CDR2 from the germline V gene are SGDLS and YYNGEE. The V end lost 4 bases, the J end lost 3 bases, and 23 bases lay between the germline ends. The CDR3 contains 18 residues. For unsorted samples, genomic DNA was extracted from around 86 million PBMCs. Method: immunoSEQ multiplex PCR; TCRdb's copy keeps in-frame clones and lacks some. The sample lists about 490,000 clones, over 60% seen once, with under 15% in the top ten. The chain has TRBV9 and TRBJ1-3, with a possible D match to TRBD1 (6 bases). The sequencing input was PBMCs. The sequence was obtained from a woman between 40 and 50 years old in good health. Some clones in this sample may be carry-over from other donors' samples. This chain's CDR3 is CASSPRGQDTLNGNTIYF. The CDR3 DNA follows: TGTGCCAGCAGCCCCCGGGGGCAGGACACCCTGAATGGAAACACCATATATTTT.